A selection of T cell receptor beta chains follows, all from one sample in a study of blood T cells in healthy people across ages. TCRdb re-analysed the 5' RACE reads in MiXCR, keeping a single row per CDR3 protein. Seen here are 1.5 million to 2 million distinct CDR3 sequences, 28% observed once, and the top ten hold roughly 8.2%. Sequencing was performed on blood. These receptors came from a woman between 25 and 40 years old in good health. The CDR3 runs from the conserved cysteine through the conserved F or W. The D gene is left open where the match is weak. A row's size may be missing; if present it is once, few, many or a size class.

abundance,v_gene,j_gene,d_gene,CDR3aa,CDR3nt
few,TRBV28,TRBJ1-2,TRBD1,CASSSITGGFYGYTF,TGTGCCAGCAGTTCAATAACAGGGGGCTTTTATGGCTACACCTTC
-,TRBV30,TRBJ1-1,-,CAWSVANTEAFF,TGTGCCTGGAGTGTGGCGAACACTGAAGCTTTCTTT
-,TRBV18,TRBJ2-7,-,CATRNQGEQYF,TGTGCCACCAGAAACCAGGGCGAGCAGTACTTC
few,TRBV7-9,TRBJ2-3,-,CASSNWMVAGTDTQYF,TGTGCCAGCAGCAATTGGATGGTAGCGGGCACAGATACGCAGTATTTT
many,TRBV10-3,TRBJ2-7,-,CAIRATENYEQYF,TGTGCCATCAGAGCAACAGAAAACTACGAGCAGTACTTC
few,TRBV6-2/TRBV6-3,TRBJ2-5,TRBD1,CASRYRDRGRETQYF,TGTGCCAGCAGATACCGGGACAGGGGGCGAGAGACCCAGTACTTC
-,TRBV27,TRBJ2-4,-,CASRPDWGYIQYF,TGTGCCAGCAGACCGGACTGGGGGTACATTCAGTACTTC
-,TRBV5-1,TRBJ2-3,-,CASSLSRGSPDTQYF,TGCGCCAGCAGCTTGTCCCGGGGTAGTCCAGATACGCAGTATTTT
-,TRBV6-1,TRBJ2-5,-,CASSEVGGEYF,TGTGCCAGCAGTGAGGTGGGGGGAGAGTACTTC
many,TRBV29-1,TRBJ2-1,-,CSVRGGDVQFF,TGCAGCGTACGAGGGGGGGACGTACAGTTCTTC